These 9 T cell receptor beta chains were all obtained from the same sample, sequenced in a study of cytomegalovirus exposure and HLA in healthy donors. The PCR employed 60 Vbeta primers together with 13 Jbeta primers. Profiled with immunoSEQ multiplex PCR; TCRdb holds only in-frame clones, not every one. The listing records 70,000 or so clones. The specimen sequenced was PBMCs. The origin of the receptors is a female donor in good health and CMV-seropositive.

V gene TRBV11-2 combines with J gene TRBJ2-7; D is perhaps TRBD2 (5 bases). The CDR3 has 13 amino acids. Germline values: CDR1 SGHAT, CDR2 FQNNGV. Trimming left V 5 bases short and J 2 bases short, with 10 bases between. CDR3 sequence: CASSASNTYEQYF. The CDR3 bases are TGTGCCAGCAGCGCTAGCAATACCTACGAGCAGTACTTC.

This chain links TRBV18 with TRBJ1-1, with D possibly TRBD1 on 5 matching bases. V lost 5 bases and J 4 bases, leaving 17 bases between the germline ends. The CDR3 is 15 amino acids. Germline V gene data show CDR1 as KGHSH and CDR2 as LQKENI. The CDR3 DNA sequence: TGTGCCAGCTCAATTCAAGAGCGGGGACCCACTGAAGCTTTCTTT. It translates to CASSIQERGPTEAFF.

V is TRBV7-8 and J is TRBJ1-6; 10 nucleotides agree with TRBD1. In germline, CDR1 is SGHVS, CDR2 FQNEAQ. The CDR3 loop spans 14 amino acids. With V trimmed by 4 bases and J by 7 bases, 1 base remained unmatched. CDR3 sequence: CASSWDRGNSPLHF. The CDR3 DNA reads as TGTGCCAGCAGCTGGGACAGGGGAAATTCACCCCTCCACTTT.

The rearrangement uses TRBV6-6 and TRBJ2-1, with TRBD2 identical over 9 bases. Trimming cost V 5 bases and J 0 bases; bases outside gene matches: 5. Per the germline V gene, CDR1 is MNHNY and CDR2 is SVGAGI (reference sequence). CDR3 size: 16 residues. The CDR3 is CASSTRAGGSYNEQFF. CDR3 nucleotide sequence: TGTGCCAGCAGTACCAGAGCGGGGGGCTCCTACAATGAGCAGTTCTTC.

The chain recombines TRBV5-8 with TRBJ2-7; 12 bases fit TRBD1. CDR3 length equals 14 residues. Germline V lookup: CDR1 SGHTS, CDR2 YDEGEE. The V gene end was trimmed by 4 bases and the J gene end by 5 bases; junction bases not matched to a gene: 4. As DNA, the CDR3 is TGTGCCAGCAGCCTTCGGGACAGGGGGCACGAGCAGTACTTC. It specifies CASSLRDRGHEQYF.

This chain connects TRBV28 to TRBJ1-2; 10 bases agree with TRBD1. With V trimmed by 5 bases and J by 1 base, 4 bases remained unmatched. The CDR3 sequence is 15 residues long. Germline V gene lookup returns CDR1 MDHEN and CDR2 SYDVKM. CDR3 bases: TGTGCCAGCAGTCCCGGACAGGGGGATAACTATGGCTACACCTTC. Its protein product is CASSPGQGDNYGYTF.

V and J are TRBV18 and TRBJ2-3, with TRBD2 identical over 13 bases. The CDR3 contains 16 residues. J lost 6 bases, V lost 5 bases, and 8 bases had no gene match. Germline values: CDR1 KGHSH, CDR2 LQKENI. The CDR3 region is CASSSGLAGVGDTQYF. The CDR3 nucleotides read TGTGCCAGCTCATCCGGACTAGCGGGAGTCGGTGATACGCAGTATTTT.

V is TRBV18 and J is TRBJ2-1; 11 bases are shared with TRBD2. Germline V gives CDR1 KGHSH, CDR2 LQKENI. CDR3 size: 16 residues. Losses at the gene ends were 0 bases for V and 9 bases for J; bases not matched to a gene: 7. The CDR3 nucleotides are TGTGCCAGCTCACCACCTGGTCTAGCGGGAGGTGGTGAGCAGTTCTTC. Its translation is CASSPPGLAGGGEQFF.

The genes are TRBV28 and TRBJ2-7, with 7 bases identical to TRBD1. Germline-derived CDR1 and CDR2 are MDHEN and SYDVKM. The CDR3 covers 15 residues. Trimming cost V 7 bases and J 3 bases; bases outside gene matches: 12. In nucleotides, the CDR3 is TGTGCCAGCACTCCCGGGACAGCCGGCAACTACGAGCAGTACTTC. Amino acids: CASTPGTAGNYEQYF. Full variable domain (missing parts from reference TRBV28 and TRBJ2-7): DVKVTQSSRYLVKRTGEKVFLECVQDMDHENMFWYRQDPGLGLRLIYFSYDVKMKEKGDIPEGYSVSREKKERFSLILESASTNQTSMYLCASTPGTAGNYEQYFGPGTRLTVT.